These 8 T cell receptor beta chains came from one sample sequenced in a study of response to subunit inactivated influenza vaccine. In TCRdb, the RT-PCR reads were re-called with MiXCR into one record per CDR3 protein. The sample lists approximately 500,000 distinct CDR3 sequences, approximately 12% occurring once. The starting material was PBMCs from blood, obtained 40 to 50 days after vaccination. Source of these receptors: a man in his fifties or sixties who received an inactivated influenza vaccine.

This clonotype was detected a few times. V and J are TRBV6-1 and TRBJ2-5, with 11 bases aligning to TRBD2. CDR3 length equals 18 residues. With 3 bases clipped from V and 1 base from J, the junction kept 10 bases outside the gene matches. In germline, CDR1 is MNHNS, CDR2 SASEGT. The CDR3 coding sequence is TGTGCCAGCAGTGAGGGGACTAGCGGAATGAGCCCCCAAGAGACCCAGTACTTC. It encodes CASSEGTSGMSPQETQYF.

This clonotype came up a few times. At one of its ends the junction is not consistent with the germline gene, which may arise from a read error. J is TRBJ2-7 and V is TRBV29-1, with D unresolved. Germline V lookup: CDR1 SQVTM, CDR2 ANQGSEA. The CDR3 sequence is 13 residues long. The CDR3 here is CSVEEVGSSEQYF. The CDR3 nucleotides are TGCAGCGTTGAAGAGGTGGGCTCCTCCGAGCAGTACTTC.

J is TRBJ1-5 and V is TRBV7-2; D is undetermined. CDR3 length: 14 residues. Between the trimmed V and J ends, which lost 2 bases and 3 bases, there was a span of 8 bases. Looked up from germline, CDR1 is SGHTA and CDR2 is FQGNSA. The CDR3 sequence: CASSLNGYNQPQHF. CDR3 DNA sequence: TGTGCCAGCAGCTTAAACGGCTACAATCAGCCCCAGCATTTT.

This clonotype was seen repeatedly, ten times or more. The V call is TRBV4-1, the J call TRBJ1-2, with 8 positions matching TRBD1. With V trimmed by 3 bases and J by 4 bases, 16 bases remained unmatched. CDR3 size: 18 residues. From germline, CDR1 is MGHRA and CDR2 YSYEKL. The CDR3 DNA follows: TGCGCCAGCAGCCATGAGCGACAGGGGAGGAGAAGTAGCTATGGCTACACCTTC. As protein: CASSHERQGRRSSYGYTF.

Notes on this clonotype: One end of the junction fails to match germline, which may point to a read error. The genes are TRBV5-1 and TRBJ2-3, with a tentative D call TRBD1 (6 bases). Germline lookup yields CDR1 SGHRS and CDR2 YFSETQ. The CDR3 is 14 residues long. The DNA for the CDR3 is TGCGCCAGCAGCCAAGGACAGTATGCAGATACGCACTATTTT. Its protein is CASSQGQYADTHYF.

This clonotype was observed a few times. The chain employs TRBV28 and TRBJ2-2, with 7 nucleotides matching TRBD2. V gave up 6 bases and J gave up 2 bases; unmatched junction bases: 6. In germline, CDR1 is MDHEN, CDR2 SYDVKM. This CDR3 has 15 amino acids. In DNA form, the CDR3 reads TGTGCCAGCAGACGCGGGGGAACAAACACCGGGGAGCTGTTTTTT. Translating it yields CASRRGGTNTGELFF.

This clonotype was recorded a few times. The chain links TRBV5-6 to TRBJ2-7, with no clear D. The V gene lost 6 bases and the J gene lost 3 bases, with 22 bases spanning the gap. The CDR3 extends over 16 amino acids. Looked up from germline, CDR1 is SGHDT and CDR2 is YYEEEE. CDR3 amino acids: CASNTGTVFSGYEQYF. The CDR3 DNA reads as TGTGCCAGCAACACGGGTACAGTTTTTTCGGGCTACGAGCAGTACTTC.

At least ten counts were recorded for this clonotype. The genes are TRBV12-3 or TRBV12-4 and TRBJ1-2; TRBD1 is a possible D gene (6 bases). V lost 4 bases to trimming and J lost 7 bases, with 13 bases between them. The CDR3 length is 13 residues. In DNA form, the CDR3 reads TGTGCCAGCAGTTGGGACGGAGGGGGTGGCTACACCTTC. Its translation is CASSWDGGGGYTF.